These T cell receptor beta chains were read from a single sample in a study of brain T cells in children with intractable seizures. Assay: immunoSEQ multiplex PCR; the TCRdb copy retains only in-frame clones and omits some. The data hold under 150,000 clones, with around 94% observed a single time. The sample in question was peripheral blood, obtained at surgery. The receptors derive from a boy in the first two years of life with hemimegalencephaly and intractable seizures. CDR3s include the opening cysteine and the closing phenylalanine or tryptophan. A D gene is named only where the DNA matches it firmly. Size values are once, few and many counts, or a class for expanded clones, and some rows have none.

clone_size,j_call,v_call,d_call,cdr3_nt,cdr3_aa
-,TRBJ1-1,TRBV9,-,TGTGCCAGCAGCGTAGCTCCGGGGACCACTGAAGCTTTCTTT,CASSVAPGTTEAFF
once,TRBJ1-2,TRBV27,-,TGTGCCAGCGGGGACGGCCCGGGCTATGGCTACACCTTC,CASGDGPGYGYTF
-,TRBJ2-3,TRBV4-3,-,TGCGCCAGCAGCCATTGGGCTCTTAGCACAGATACGCAGTATTTT,CASSHWALSTDTQYF
-,TRBJ2-5,TRBV10-3,TRBD2,TGTGCCATCAGTAGCGGGAGGGAGGAGACCCAGTACTTC,CAISSGREETQYF
-,TRBJ1-2,TRBV30,-,TGTGCCGGGAGGGGATGGCATGGCTACACCTTC,CAGRGWHGYTF
-,TRBJ1-2,TRBV7-6,-,TGTGCCAGCAGCTTAGGCAGGGTATATGGCTACACCTTC,CASSLGRVYGYTF
-,TRBJ2-7,TRBV9,-,TGTGCCAGCAGCATAAAGAAACCCTACGAGCAGTACTTC,CASSIKKPYEQYF
-,TRBJ2-3,TRBV6-2/TRBV6-3,-,TGTGCCAGCAGCCCAAGAGAAGATACGCAGTATTTT,CASSPREDTQYF
-,TRBJ1-5,TRBV10-3,-,TGTGCCATCAGCCACGGAGGGGCCCTGGGACAGCCCCAGCATTTT,CAISHGGALGQPQHF
once,TRBJ1-5,TRBV12-3/TRBV12-4,-,TGTGCCAGCAGGAGGGGGTCCAATCAGCCCCAGCATTTT,CASRRGSNQPQHF
-,TRBJ2-5,TRBV7-2,-,TGTGCCAGCAGCTCGCAGACAGGTTCCTTCCAAGAGACCCAGTACTTC,CASSSQTGSFQETQYF
-,TRBJ2-3,TRBV20-1,-,TGCAGTGCTCCAGCCGCAGATACGCAGTATTTT,CSAPAADTQYF
-,TRBJ2-1,TRBV28,-,TGTGCCAGCCTAGGGGGGGGCTCCTACAATGAGCAGTTCTTC,CASLGGGSYNEQFF
once,TRBJ2-3,TRBV11-2,TRBD2,TGTGCCAGCAGCTTAGGAGTGCGGGGACTAGTGGAAGATACGCAGTATTTT,CASSLGVRGLVEDTQYF
-,TRBJ2-1,TRBV9,TRBD2,TGTGCCAGCAGCGTAGAGGGACTAGCCTACAATGAGCAGTTCTTC,CASSVEGLAYNEQFF
-,TRBJ1-2,TRBV28,-,TGTGCCAGCAGGGAAGGGGTGGGCTATGGCTACACCTTC,CASREGVGYGYTF
once,TRBJ1-2,TRBV5-4,-,TGTGCCAGCAGCTTGTACGACGGGGGCTACACCTTC,CASSLYDGGYTF
-,TRBJ1-5,TRBV15,-,TGTGCCACCAGCAGAGATCGGCTGCCCCAGCATTTT,CATSRDRLPQHF
-,TRBJ2-1,TRBV14,TRBD1,TGTGCCAGCAGCCTTGTTACCCCGGGACAGGGGGCCAATGAGCAGTTCTTC,CASSLVTPGQGANEQFF
-,TRBJ2-7,TRBV9,TRBD2,TGTGCCAGCAGCCACAGCGGGAGTCTGGACGAGCAGTACTTC,CASSHSGSLDEQYF
-,TRBJ2-7,TRBV6-6,TRBD2,TGTGCCAGCAGTTACCGACCCAGCGGGAGCTACGAGCAGTACTTC,CASSYRPSGSYEQYF
-,TRBJ2-5,TRBV5-4,TRBD2,TGTGCCAGCCGGAAGCGGGAGGGCCTGGGGGAGACCCAGTACTTC,CASRKREGLGETQYF
once,TRBJ2-5,TRBV9,-,TGTGCCAGCAGCGTAGGACCGGAGCAGACCCAGTACTTC,CASSVGPEQTQYF
-,TRBJ1-1,TRBV11-2,TRBD1,TGTGCCAGCAGCAAATACAGGGGGGCGGGAACTGAAGCTTTCTTT,CASSKYRGAGTEAFF
-,TRBJ2-1,TRBV28,-,TGTGCCAGCAGTTTAATCGAAGACGGCGGCAATGAGCAGTTCTTC,CASSLIEDGGNEQFF
-,TRBJ2-3,TRBV5-1,TRBD2,TGCGCCAGCAGCTTGGGACTAGCGGGAAACACAGATACGCAGTATTTT,CASSLGLAGNTDTQYF
-,TRBJ1-1,TRBV29-1,-,TGCAGCGCCTATACGCGGTCTGAAGCTTTCTTT,CSAYTRSEAFF